One sample yielded the 17 T cell receptor beta chains listed below, sequenced in a study of blood T cells in healthy people across ages. Primed by a sample-barcoded 5' primer and a J-beta primer mix, a second PCR proceeded for about 6 to 11 cycles. TCRdb passed the 5' RACE reads through MiXCR, listing each CDR3 protein once. The data contain hundreds of thousands of distinct CDR3 sequences, approximately 67% of them singletons. Input material: blood. The receptors derive from a man between 25 and 39 years old in good health.

This sequence joins TRBV7-2 and TRBJ2-1; D remains ambiguous. Germline lookup yields CDR1 SGHTA and CDR2 FQGNSA. The CDR3 covers 14 residues. The ends were cut back, 1 base at V and 5 bases at J, with 9 bases in the middle. The chain's CDR3 is CASSLGMGNNEQFF. The CDR3 bases are TGTGCCAGCAGCTTAGGGATGGGAAACAATGAGCAGTTCTTC. The complete variable domain, with remaining parts taken from reference TRBV7-2 and TRBJ2-1, reads GAGVSQSPSNKVTEKGKDVELRCDPISGHTALYWYRQSLGQGLEFLIYFQGNSAPDKSGLPSDRFSAERTGGSVSTLTIQRTQQEDSAVYLCASSLGMGNNEQFFGPGTRLTVL.

This clonotype was seen only once. The genes are TRBV12-3 or TRBV12-4 and TRBJ2-1; D remains unclear. The CDR3 is made up of 15 amino acids. The V and J ends lost 3 bases and 7 bases respectively, with 16 bases between them. In nucleotides, the CDR3 is TGTGCCAGCAGTTTGTCGAGCTTGTCTTTGAATGAGCAGTTCTTC. Its protein product is CASSLSSLSLNEQFF.

This clonotype occurred a few times. DNA for the CDR3: TGTGCCAGCAGTGAAGGGACAGGGGGCTCCTACGAGCAGTACTTC. Translation: CASSEGTGGSYEQYF. The rearrangement joins TRBV6-5 to TRBJ2-7; 11 bases are shared with TRBD1. V gave up 5 bases and J gave up 0 bases; unmatched junction bases: 3. The CDR3 extends over 15 amino acids. CDR1 and CDR2 (germline): MNHEY, SVGAGI.

V and J are TRBV29-1 and TRBJ2-3; D possibly uses TRBD1 or TRBD2 (5 bases each). Germline V gives CDR1 SQVTM, CDR2 ANQGSEA. This CDR3 has 14 amino acids. Deletions cut 2 bases from V and 4 bases from J, with 13 bases between. The CDR3 region has the DNA TGCAGCGTTGAAAGGGGAGAATACCCAGATACGCAGTATTTT. The encoded protein is CSVERGEYPDTQYF.

The chain combines TRBV4-2 with TRBJ2-1, with D possibly being TRBD1 (6 bases). Germline CDR1 LGHNA, CDR2 YNFKEQ. CDR3 size: 16 residues. The V and J ends lost 3 bases and 2 bases respectively, with 14 bases between them. CDR3 amino acids: CASSQGHTVPYNEQFF. CDR3 coding DNA: TGTGCCAGCAGCCAGGGACATACGGTCCCCTACAATGAGCAGTTCTTC.

The gene calls are TRBV20-1 and TRBJ2-7, with D perhaps TRBD1 (5 bases). The J call may be faulty, since TRBJ2-5 better matches the DNA end. Germline V gene sequence: CDR1 DFQATT, CDR2 SNEGSKA (reference sequence). The CDR3 loop spans 13 amino acids. The CDR3, as DNA: TGCAGTGCTAGCCCCAGGGTCGTGCAGACCCAGTACTTC. This translates into CSASPRVVQTQYF.

Points on this clonotype: A much larger clone differs from this one at a single base, so this may be a read error. This rearrangement joins TRBV20-1 to TRBJ2-5; D is unclear. In germline, CDR1 is DFQATT, CDR2 SNEGSKA (reference sequence). V dropped 0 bases and J dropped 11 bases, with 16 bases sitting between them. The CDR3 runs to 13 residues. CDR3 DNA: TGCAGTGCTAGAGATGTTAGAAGCCATGAGCAGTACTTC. Residues: CSARDVRSHEQYF.

This sequence joins TRBV7-2 and TRBJ2-1; 9 bases line up with TRBD1. The V and J ends lost 2 bases and 7 bases, in that order; junction bases with no gene match: 12. The CDR3 contains 17 residues. Germline assignment: CDR1 SGHTA and CDR2 FQGNSA. The DNA of the CDR3 is TGTGCCAGCAGCTTAACCACCGGGACAGGGTGGGGTAATGAGCAGTTCTTC. Protein product: CASSLTTGTGWGNEQFF.

This clonotype appeared a few times. The V and J genes are TRBV20-1 and TRBJ1-2; D gene uncertain. In germline, CDR1 is DFQATT, CDR2 SNEGSKA (reference sequence). The ends were cut back, 3 bases at V and 1 base at J, with 12 bases in the middle. The CDR3 contains 14 residues. CDR3 sequence (DNA): TGCAGTGCTAGCGGCGGGTCCTTTAACTATGGCTACACCTTC. Translation: CSASGGSFNYGYTF.

In its sample, this clonotype was seen a few times. The chain has TRBV2 and TRBJ2-1; D is unresolved. The CDR3 covers 15 residues. Germline lookup yields CDR1 SNHLY and CDR2 FYNNEI. V lost 8 bases, J lost 7 bases, and 21 bases lay in between. The CDR3 sequence: CASPINGDAWNEQFF. Here the CDR3 DNA reads TGTGCCAGCCCCATCAACGGAGATGCCTGGAATGAGCAGTTCTTC.

This rearrangement joins TRBV15 to TRBJ1-2; no firm D call. The ends were cut back, 0 bases at V and 4 bases at J, with 9 bases in the middle. CDR1 is LNHNV, CDR2 YYDKDF, per germline (reference sequence). The CDR3 contains 14 residues. The DNA for the CDR3 is TGTGCCACCAGCAGAGATAAGCAGACCTATGGCTACACCTTC. Residues: CATSRDKQTYGYTF.

As concerns this clonotype: Germline and junction disagree at one end, which may indicate a read error. The chain links TRBV5-6 to TRBJ1-2, with D maybe TRBD1 (6 bases). CDR1 SGHDT and CDR2 YYEEEE come from the germline V gene. This CDR3 spans 16 amino acids. CDR3 residues: CASSLAGRGRGSGYTF. The CDR3 DNA reads as TGCGCCAGCAGCTTGGCGGGTCGGGGGCGAGGTTCTGGCTACACCTTC. Complete variable domain (other parts from reference TRBV5-6 and TRBJ1-2): DAGVTQSPTHLIKTRGQQVTLRCSPKSGHDTVSWYQQALGQGPQFIFQYYEEEERQRGNFPDRFSGHQFPNYSSELNVNALLLGDSALYLCASSLAGRGRGSGYTFGSGTRLTVV.

The J gene is TRBJ2-3, the V gene TRBV20-1; 15 bases are a match to TRBD2. The V segment lost 4 bases and the J segment 9 bases; nucleotides outside the gene matches: 5. CDR1 is DFQATT and CDR2 is SNEGSKA in the germline V gene (reference sequence). This CDR3 spans 14 amino acids. CDR3 amino acids: CSAMGLAGGPTQYF. The CDR3 DNA is TGCAGTGCTATGGGACTAGCGGGGGGTCCGACGCAGTATTTT.

This clonotype has a handful of counts. V and J are TRBV28 and TRBJ1-5; 7 bases line up with TRBD1. Germline CDR1 and CDR2: MDHEN and SYDVKM. After removal of 7 bases from V and 7 bases from J, the junction contained 10 bases not matched to a gene. The CDR3 extends over 14 amino acids. The CDR3 bases are TGTGCCAGCACTATGCTGACAGGGCCCCAGCCCCAGCATTTT. As protein: CASTMLTGPQPQHF.

The V gene is TRBV28, the J gene TRBJ2-1, with 11 bases matching TRBD2. The CDR3 is made up of 17 amino acids. The V and J ends lost 6 bases and 7 bases, in that order; junction bases with no gene match: 14. Germline V gene sequence: CDR1 MDHEN, CDR2 SYDVKM. The CDR3 bases are TGTGCCAGCAGCCTAGGGACTAGCGGTTCGTGGGGGAATGAGCAGTTCTTC. Its protein is CASSLGTSGSWGNEQFF.

This clonotype was counted between two and nine times. This chain joins TRBV6-6 and TRBJ2-1; 12 positions agree with TRBD2. CDR1 and CDR2 from the germline V gene are MNHNY and SVGAGI (reference sequence). CDR3 length equals 14 residues. V trimming: 4 bases; J trimming: 9 bases; junction bases outside the gene matches: 4. The CDR3 sequence is CASSWTSGVGEQFF. The CDR3 DNA reads as TGTGCCAGCAGTTGGACTAGCGGGGTGGGTGAGCAGTTCTTC.

This clonotype was recorded once. V and J are TRBV20-1 and TRBJ2-5; 11 bases map to TRBD2. The tail of the sequence fits TRBJ2-7 better, so the J call may be wrong. Germline CDR1 reads DFQATT; CDR2 reads SNEGSKA (reference sequence). The CDR3 is 17 residues long. CDR3: CSADRFSGGDHSSEQYF. For the CDR3, the DNA is TGCAGTGCCGACAGGTTTAGCGGGGGGGACCACTCATCCGAGCAGTACTTC.